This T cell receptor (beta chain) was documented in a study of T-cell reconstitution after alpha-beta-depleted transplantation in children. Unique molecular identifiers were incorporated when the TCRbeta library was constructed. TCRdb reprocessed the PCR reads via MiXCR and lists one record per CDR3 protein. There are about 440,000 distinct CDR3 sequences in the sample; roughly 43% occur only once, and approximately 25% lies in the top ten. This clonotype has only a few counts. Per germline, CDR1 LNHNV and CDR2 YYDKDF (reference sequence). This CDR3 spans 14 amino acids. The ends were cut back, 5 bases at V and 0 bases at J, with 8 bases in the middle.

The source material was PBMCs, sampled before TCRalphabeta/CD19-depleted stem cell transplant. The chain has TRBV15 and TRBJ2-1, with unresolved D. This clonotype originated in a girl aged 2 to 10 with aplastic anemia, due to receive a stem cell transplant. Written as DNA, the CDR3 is TGTGCCACCAGCCCCACCAGCTCCTACAATGAGCAGTTCTTC. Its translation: CATSPTSSYNEQFF.